These 20 T cell receptor beta chains share one sample of origin, sequenced in a study of siplizumab effects on memory and regulatory T cells. This table comes from immunoSEQ multiplex PCR, and its TCRdb copy is limited to in-frame clones, with some not included. The data show more than 90,000 clones, around 90% seen once. Sequencing was done on a sample of non-Treg CD4+ T cells sorted from blood. The receptors originated from a human donor in good health.

This clone has only one observation. The rearrangement joins TRBV28 to TRBJ2-4; 10 bases are a match to TRBD2. The CDR3 is 18 amino acids. The germline gives CDR1 MDHEN, CDR2 SYDVKM. J lost 0 bases, V lost 5 bases, and 10 bases had no gene match. In DNA form, the CDR3 reads TGTGCCAGCAGTGTGGGACTAGCGAAACAACTAGCCAAAAACATTCAGTACTTC. It yields the protein CASSVGLAKQLAKNIQYF.

The chain is built from TRBV15 and TRBJ2-3; 8 bases map to TRBD2. The V gene's germline CDR1 is LNHNV and CDR2 YYDKDF (reference sequence). Germline trimming cut 3 bases from V and 2 bases from J; bases unmatched to any gene: 7. The CDR3 runs to 16 residues. The CDR3 coding sequence is TGTGCCACCAGCAGGTCCTTAGCGGGGTACACAGATACGCAGTATTTT. Encoded protein: CATSRSLAGYTDTQYF. Looking up the rest from reference TRBV15 and TRBJ2-3 gives the full variable domain: DAMVIQNPRYQVTQFGKPVTLSCSQTLNHNVMYWYQQKSSQAPKLLFHYYDKDFNNEADTPDNFQSRRPNTSFCFLDIRSPGLGDTAMYLCATSRSLAGYTDTQYFGPGTRLTVL.

The chain combines TRBV19 with TRBJ2-1; a weak D match, TRBD2 (5 bases). Per germline, CDR1 LNHDA and CDR2 SQIVND (reference sequence). The CDR3 totals 14 residues. Trimming removed 5 bases at V and 7 bases at J, with 15 bases between. For the CDR3, the DNA is TGTGCCAGTAGTGGAACGAGGGCTAGGAATGAGCAGTTCTTC. Translation: CASSGTRARNEQFF.

This chain uses TRBV5-1 with TRBJ1-4; 7 nucleotides line up with TRBD1. Looked up from germline, CDR1 is SGHRS and CDR2 is YFSETQ. The V and J ends lost 0 bases and 3 bases, in that order; junction bases with no gene match: 8. The CDR3 is made up of 17 amino acids. CDR3 loop: CASSLDGPGQPNEKLFF. CDR3 coding DNA: TGCGCCAGCAGCTTGGATGGACCGGGACAGCCTAATGAAAAACTGTTTTTT. The full variable domain, with the rest looked up from reference TRBV5-1 and TRBJ1-4, is KAGVTQTPRYLIKTRGQQVTLSCSPISGHRSVSWYQQTPGQGLQFLFEYFSETQRNKGNFPGRFSGRQFSNSRSEMNVSTLELGDSALYLCASSLDGPGQPNEKLFFGSGTQLSVL.

The chain uses TRBV27 and TRBJ2-7; D is possibly TRBD2 (5 bases). The V gene's germline CDR1 is MNHEY and CDR2 SMNVEV (reference sequence). The CDR3 is made up of 15 amino acids. Trimming removed 6 bases at V and 1 base at J, with 16 bases between. The CDR3 is CASRGSGLRSYEQYF. The CDR3 DNA follows: TGTGCCAGCAGGGGCTCTGGACTCCGATCCTACGAGCAGTACTTC.

V is TRBV18 and J is TRBJ2-7; perhaps TRBD1 as D (6 bases). The length of the CDR3 is 15 residues. Trimming cost V 3 bases and J 1 base, with 13 bases left between them. Germline CDR1 reads KGHSH; CDR2 reads LQKENI. CDR3 amino acids: CASSPKNTGSYEQYF. In DNA, the CDR3 is TGTGCCAGCTCACCCAAAAACACAGGGTCCTACGAGCAGTACTTC.

This clone was recorded once. The chain recombines TRBV6-5 with TRBJ2-1; maybe TRBD2 (7 bases). V was cut by 0 bases and J by 6 bases, with 9 bases left in between. Germline lookup yields CDR1 MNHEY and CDR2 SVGAGI. CDR3 length equals 14 residues. Written as DNA, the CDR3 is TGTGCCAGCAGTTACTCGGGGGGGCCCAATGAGCAGTTCTTC. Protein sequence: CASSYSGGPNEQFF.

This clone turned up a few times. The V call is TRBV14, the J call TRBJ1-1; weak D call: TRBD1 (5 bases). Germline values: CDR1 SGHDN, CDR2 FVKESK. The CDR3 covers 15 residues. Trimming pared 4 bases from V and 3 bases from J, leaving 15 bases between. The chain's CDR3 is CASSPLGLLYTEAFF. The CDR3 DNA reads as TGTGCCAGCAGCCCCTTGGGACTGCTGTACACTGAAGCTTTCTTT. Complete variable domain (other parts from reference TRBV14 and TRBJ1-1): EAGVTQFPSHSVIEKGQTVTLRCDPISGHDNLYWYRRVMGKEIKFLLHFVKESKQDESGMPNNRFLAERTGGTYSTLKVQPAELEDSGVYFCASSPLGLLYTEAFFGQGTRLTVV.

The CDR3 loop is CASSENLYGYTF. In DNA form, the CDR3 reads TGTGCCAGCAGTGAAAACCTCTATGGCTACACCTTC. The chain links TRBV6-1 to TRBJ1-2; D not certain. The CDR3 contains 12 residues. V lost 2 bases and J lost 4, with 5 bases in between. Germline lookup yields CDR1 MNHNS and CDR2 SASEGT.

The chain uses TRBV28 and TRBJ2-4, with TRBD2 identical over 7 bases. CDR1 is MDHEN, CDR2 SYDVKM, per germline. The length of the CDR3 is 16 residues. Trimming at V came to 3 bases and at J to 1 base, leaving 6 bases not matched to a gene. For the CDR3, the DNA is TGTGCCAGCAGTTTGGGGGACTACCGTGCCAAAAACATTCAGTACTTC. Translated, it gives CASSLGDYRAKNIQYF.

The chain uses TRBV4-1 and TRBJ1-2, with 7 positions matching TRBD1. This CDR3 comprises 15 residues. V lost 1 base and J lost 4; bases outside the gene matches: 6. Looked up from germline, CDR1 is MGHRA and CDR2 is YSYEKL. The CDR3 nucleotides read TGCGCCAGCAGCCAAGCACAGGGGCCCACCTATGGCTACACCTTC. Protein sequence: CASSQAQGPTYGYTF.

The CDR3 protein is CASSLTGSNTIYF. Here the CDR3 DNA reads TGTGCCAGCAGTTTAACAGGTAGCAACACCATATATTTT. V is TRBV28 and J is TRBJ1-3, with a tentative D call TRBD1 (5 bases). Per germline, CDR1 MDHEN and CDR2 SYDVKM. The CDR3 is 13 amino acids. V lost 2 bases, J lost 7 bases, and 9 bases lay in between. The full variable domain, with the rest looked up from reference TRBV28 and TRBJ1-3, is DVKVTQSSRYLVKRTGEKVFLECVQDMDHENMFWYRQDPGLGLRLIYFSYDVKMKEKGDIPEGYSVSREKKERFSLILESASTNQTSMYLCASSLTGSNTIYFGEGSWLTVV.

The V call is TRBV7-3, the J call TRBJ2-2, with 11 positions matching TRBD1. The germline gives CDR1 SGHTA, CDR2 FQGTGA. This CDR3 region has 17 residues. Trimming at V came to 5 bases and at J to 3 bases, leaving 8 bases not matched to a gene. CDR3 DNA: TGTGCCAGCAGCCGCGGACCGGGACAGGGGGACACCGGGGAGCTGTTTTTT. It translates to CASSRGPGQGDTGELFF.

The chain uses TRBV7-9 and TRBJ2-3, with D tentatively TRBD2 (5 bases). V was pared by 1 base and J by 5 bases, with 10 bases between. The germline gives CDR1 SEHNR, CDR2 FQNEAQ (reference sequence). CDR3 length equals 14 residues. CDR3 DNA: TGTGCCAGCAGCTTAGAGGAGGCCTTAGATACGCAGTATTTT. This gives the protein CASSLEEALDTQYF.

The rearrangement joins TRBV11-3 to TRBJ2-7; D tentatively fits TRBD1 or TRBD2 (7 bases each). Germline lookup yields CDR1 SGHNT and CDR2 YENEEA. The length of the CDR3 is 14 residues. V was shortened by 5 bases and J by 4 bases, with 15 bases between the two germline ends. The CDR3 coding sequence is TGTGCCAGCAGCAGCGGGACAGCCCAGTACGAGCAGTACTTC. Its protein product is CASSSGTAQYEQYF.

V and J are TRBV6-4 and TRBJ2-7; D may match TRBD1 or TRBD2 (6 bases each). Germline V lookup: CDR1 MRHNA, CDR2 SNTAGT. The CDR3 has 13 residues. Trimming took 6 bases from V and 3 from J, leaving 12 bases between them. The CDR3 coding sequence is TGTGCCAGCAGCAGACAGGAGGGCTACGAGCAGTACTTC. Encoded protein: CASSRQEGYEQYF.

The J gene is TRBJ2-1, the V gene TRBV5-1; 7 bases match TRBD1. The CDR3 spans 15 residues. J gave up 4 bases and V 4 bases, and 8 bases lay outside the gene matches. CDR1 is SGHRS, CDR2 YFSETQ, per germline. This CDR3 is CASSLDGTVYNEQFF. The CDR3 DNA follows: TGCGCCAGCAGCCTGGACGGGACAGTTTACAATGAGCAGTTCTTC.

V is TRBV18 and J is TRBJ1-3; TRBD1 agrees at 7 bases. The V and J ends lost 3 bases and 2 bases, in that order; junction bases with no gene match: 10. The germline V gene encodes CDR1 KGHSH and CDR2 LQKENI. The CDR3 loop spans 17 amino acids. CDR3 loop: CASSPRPGGSTGNTIYF. The CDR3 bases are TGTGCCAGCTCACCGAGGCCAGGGGGTTCGACTGGAAACACCATATATTTT.

The chain combines TRBV5-1 with TRBJ2-7; D ambiguous. Trimming stripped 0 bases from V and 5 bases from J, with 18 bases between. This CDR3 contains 16 residues. The germline CDR1 and CDR2 sequences are SGHRS and YFSETQ. As DNA, the CDR3 is TGCGCCAGCAGCTTGGATGGCAGCCCCACGGGCGACGAGCAGTACTTC. Protein sequence: CASSLDGSPTGDEQYF.

This chain connects TRBV6-5 to TRBJ2-7, with TRBD1 as a possible D gene (6 bases). Trimming shortened V by 2 bases and J by 5 bases, and 13 bases separated the two germline ends. Germline-derived CDR1 and CDR2 are MNHEY and SVGAGI. This CDR3 spans 14 amino acids. CDR3 nucleotide sequence: TGTGCCAGCAGTTACGGCCAGGGGATGGACGAGCAGTACTTC. Protein: CASSYGQGMDEQYF.